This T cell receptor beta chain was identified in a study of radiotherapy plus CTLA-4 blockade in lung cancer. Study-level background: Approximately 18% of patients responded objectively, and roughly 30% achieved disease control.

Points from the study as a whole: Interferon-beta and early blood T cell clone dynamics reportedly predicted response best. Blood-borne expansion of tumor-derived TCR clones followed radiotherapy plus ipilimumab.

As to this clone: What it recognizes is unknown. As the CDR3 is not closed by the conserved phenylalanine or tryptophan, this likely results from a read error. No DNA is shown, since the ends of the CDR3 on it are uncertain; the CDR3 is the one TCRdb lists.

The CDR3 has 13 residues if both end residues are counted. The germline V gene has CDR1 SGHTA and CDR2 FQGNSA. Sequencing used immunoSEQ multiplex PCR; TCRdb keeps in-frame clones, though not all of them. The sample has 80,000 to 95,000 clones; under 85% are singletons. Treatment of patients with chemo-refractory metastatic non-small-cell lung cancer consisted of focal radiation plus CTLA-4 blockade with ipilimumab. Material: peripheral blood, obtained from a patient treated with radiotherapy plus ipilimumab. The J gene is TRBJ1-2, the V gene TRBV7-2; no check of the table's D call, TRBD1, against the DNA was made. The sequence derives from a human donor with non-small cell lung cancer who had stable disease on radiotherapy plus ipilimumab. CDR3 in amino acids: CASSLAPGQGLRG.